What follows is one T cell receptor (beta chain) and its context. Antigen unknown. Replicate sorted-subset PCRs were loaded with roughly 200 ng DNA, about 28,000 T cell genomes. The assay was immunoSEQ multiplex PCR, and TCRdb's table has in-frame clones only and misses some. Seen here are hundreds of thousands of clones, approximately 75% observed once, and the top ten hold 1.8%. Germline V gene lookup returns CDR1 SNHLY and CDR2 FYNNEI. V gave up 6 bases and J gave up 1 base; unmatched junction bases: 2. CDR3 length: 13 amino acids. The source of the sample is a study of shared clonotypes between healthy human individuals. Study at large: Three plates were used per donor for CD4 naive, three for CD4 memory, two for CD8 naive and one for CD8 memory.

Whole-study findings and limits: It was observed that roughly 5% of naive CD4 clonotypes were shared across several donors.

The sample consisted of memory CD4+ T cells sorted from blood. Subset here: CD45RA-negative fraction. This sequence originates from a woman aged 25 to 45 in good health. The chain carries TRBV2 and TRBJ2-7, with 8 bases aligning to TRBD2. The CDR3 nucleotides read TGTGCCAGCAGGGTAGCGGGGTCCTACGAGCAGTACTTC. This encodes CASRVAGSYEQYF.